This T cell receptor beta chain was sequenced during a study of blood T cell repertoires in COVID-19. The wider study: PBMCs, B-cell-depleted T cells, or T cells were the source of the cDNA or gDNA that made up the material.

With V trimmed by 8 bases and J by 5 bases, 11 bases remained unmatched. CDR3 length equals 15 residues. Germline CDR1 and CDR2: GTSNPN and SVGIG (reference sequence). The assay was immunoSEQ multiplex PCR, and TCRdb's table has in-frame clones only and misses some. The sample has about 94,000 clones, about 74% seen once. Seattle cases were enrolled at active infection and followed longitudinally. The chain joins TRBV30 to TRBJ2-2; 10 positions agree with TRBD1. The specimen sequenced was peripheral blood. This TCR derives from a man in his sixties or seventies with COVID-19, enrolled during active disease. CDR3 coding DNA: TGTGCCCTGGGCGGGGACAGGGGATGGACCGGGGAGCTGTTTTTT. As protein: CALGGDRGWTGELFF.